This TCR beta chain was retrieved from a study of cytomegalovirus exposure and HLA in healthy donors. The study, taken as a whole, reports: Data from an earlier analysis indicated that most TCR beta V segments were productive either about 90% or about 30% of the time.

The primer mix had 60 Vbeta and 13 Jbeta primers. The repertoire was sequenced with immunoSEQ multiplex PCR; TCRdb's copy has only in-frame clones and lacks some. Altogether a few hundred thousand clones are present, 75% to 90% being singletons, with the ten largest covering over 0.3%. Losses at the gene ends were 11 bases for V and 5 bases for J; bases not matched to a gene: 2. The CDR3 consists of 10 residues. The germline V gene has CDR1 LNHDA and CDR2 SQIVND (reference sequence). This clone has more than one count but fewer than ten. The antigen is not known. Source material: PBMCs. The sequence was obtained from a girl aged 2 to 10 in good health and CMV-seronegative. The rearrangement links TRBV19 to TRBJ2-5; 7 bases match TRBD2. The CDR3 DNA sequence: TGTGCCGGAGCGGGGGAGACCCAGTACTTC. Residues: CAGAGETQYF.